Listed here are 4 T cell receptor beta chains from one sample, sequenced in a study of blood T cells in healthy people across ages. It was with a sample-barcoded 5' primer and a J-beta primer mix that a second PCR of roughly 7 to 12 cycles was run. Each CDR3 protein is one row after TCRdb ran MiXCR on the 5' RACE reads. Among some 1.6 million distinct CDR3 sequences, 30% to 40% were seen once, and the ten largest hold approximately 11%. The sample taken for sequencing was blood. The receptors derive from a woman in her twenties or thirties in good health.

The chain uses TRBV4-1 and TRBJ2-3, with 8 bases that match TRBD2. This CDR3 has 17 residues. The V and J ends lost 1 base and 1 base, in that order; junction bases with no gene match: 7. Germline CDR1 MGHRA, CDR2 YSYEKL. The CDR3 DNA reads TGCGCCAGCAGCCAAGGTGGTAGCGGGATCCGCACAGATACGCAGTATTTT. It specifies CASSQGGSGIRTDTQYF.

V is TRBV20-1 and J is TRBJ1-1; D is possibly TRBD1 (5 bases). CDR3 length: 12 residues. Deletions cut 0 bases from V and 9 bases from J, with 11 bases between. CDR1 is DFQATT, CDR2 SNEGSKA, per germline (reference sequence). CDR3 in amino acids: CSAREGTLQAFF. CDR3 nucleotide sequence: TGCAGTGCTAGAGAAGGGACCCTACAAGCTTTCTTT.

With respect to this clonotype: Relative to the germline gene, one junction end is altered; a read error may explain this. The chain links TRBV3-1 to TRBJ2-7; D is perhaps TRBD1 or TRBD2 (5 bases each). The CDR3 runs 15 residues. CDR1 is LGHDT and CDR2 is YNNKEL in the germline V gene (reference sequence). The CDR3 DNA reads TGTGCCAGCAACCAAGGGACCGTTACCACCTACGAGCAGTACTTC. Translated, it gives CASNQGTVTTYEQYF.

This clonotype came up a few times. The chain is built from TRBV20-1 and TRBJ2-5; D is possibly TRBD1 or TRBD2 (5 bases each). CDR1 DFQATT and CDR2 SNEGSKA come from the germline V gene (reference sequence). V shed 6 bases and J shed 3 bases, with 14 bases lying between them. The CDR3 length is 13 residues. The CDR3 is CSATGTSKETQYF. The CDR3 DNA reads TGCAGTGCAACCGGGACGAGTAAAGAGACCCAGTACTTC.